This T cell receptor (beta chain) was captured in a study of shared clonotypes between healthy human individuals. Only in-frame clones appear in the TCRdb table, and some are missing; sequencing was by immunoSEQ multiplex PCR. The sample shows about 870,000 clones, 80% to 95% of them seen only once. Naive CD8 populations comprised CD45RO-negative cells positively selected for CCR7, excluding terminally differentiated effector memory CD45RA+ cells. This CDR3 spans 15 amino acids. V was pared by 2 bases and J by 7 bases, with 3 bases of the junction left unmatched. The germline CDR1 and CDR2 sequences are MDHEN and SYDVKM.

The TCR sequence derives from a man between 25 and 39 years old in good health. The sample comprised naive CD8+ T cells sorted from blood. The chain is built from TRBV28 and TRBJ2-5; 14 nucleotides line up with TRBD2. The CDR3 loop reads CASSLGGTSGRTQYF. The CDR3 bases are TGTGCCAGCAGTTTAGGGGGGACTAGCGGGAGGACCCAGTACTTC.